This T cell receptor (beta chain) was obtained from a study of Ad26.COV2.S vaccination and SARS-CoV-2 variants (dated by TCRdb to about 2021). A note on the overall study: Sequencing of the TCRbeta repertoire served to evaluate the specificity and breadth of SARS-CoV-2-reactive T cell receptors following Ad26.COV2.S vaccination. A total of about 30 samples were included in the TCR-sequenced set, comprising some 20 Ad26.COV2.S vaccine recipients, 5 placebo recipients and 8 SARS-CoV-2 convalescent individuals.

The immunoSEQ Assay was the method used to sequence TCRbeta CDR3 regions. After extraction, genomic DNA underwent amplification by bias-controlled multiplex PCR, followed by high-throughput sequencing. In the original analysis: To quantify the absolute abundance of every unique TCRbeta CDR3 region, sequences were collapsed and filtered. T cell fraction was estimated by normalizing TCRbeta template counts to usable DNA, with usable DNA measured through amplification of reference genes found in all nucleated cells. Repertoire TCRs were annotated as SARS-CoV-2-specific when V gene, CDR3 amino acid sequence and J gene were exactly matched to a known reactive TCR set. The reference SARS-CoV-2 TCR set came from MIRA and was filtered for enrichment in COVID-19-positive ImmuneCODE repertoires, removing public or cross-reactive TCRs. Using the MIRA antigens, annotated TCRs were further analysed by specific ORF or by position within an ORF. Depth was the summed frequency of annotated unique rearrangements, while breadth was defined as annotated unique rearrangements over total unique productive rearrangements. TCR breadth was compared between groups using two-sided Wilcoxon rank-sum tests. The source is immuneACCESS, and TCRdb retained only in-frame sequences with V and J called. Part of the clones is not carried over; for the studies checked, unresolved V genes explain less than half of this, and the remainder is unexplained. The V and J calls and clone size come from that table; D and trimming were worked out from the DNA. The sample table holds 300,000 to 450,000 clones, of which about 92% were seen once. The top ten clonotypes cover 3.9% of the sample.

Here is what the overall study found, with its caveats: Substantial breadth of spike-specific CD8+ and CD4+ T cell responses was reported after vaccination. Vaccine and placebo recipients had comparable non-spike TCR breadth, which fits with the vaccine containing only spike. The authors noted that the TCR breadth and depth analyses may have underestimated total T cell responses. Higher spike-specific TCR breadth was observed in Ad26.COV2.S recipients than in placebo recipients (P = 0.0014).

The time point label on this specimen signifies: individuals recovered from natural SARS-CoV-2 infection. Concerning this clone itself: What this receptor recognizes is not known. Within one base of it there is no much larger clone, and no base qualities were kept.

CDR1 and CDR2 are read off the germline V gene (reference sequence) as DFQATT and SNEGSKA. The CDR3 measures 11 amino acids from cysteine to phenylalanine. This entry keeps only the CDR3 DNA: 33 bases, framed from base 1. The sequence joins TRBV20-1 to TRBJ1-4; the D gene remains uncertain. Sequenced material: peripheral blood, taken after recovery from COVID-19. The clonotype comes from a human donor who had recovered from COVID-19. The base sequence is TGCACCTGCACCCACGGTGAAAAACTGTTTTTT. Translated, it gives CTCTHGEKLFF.